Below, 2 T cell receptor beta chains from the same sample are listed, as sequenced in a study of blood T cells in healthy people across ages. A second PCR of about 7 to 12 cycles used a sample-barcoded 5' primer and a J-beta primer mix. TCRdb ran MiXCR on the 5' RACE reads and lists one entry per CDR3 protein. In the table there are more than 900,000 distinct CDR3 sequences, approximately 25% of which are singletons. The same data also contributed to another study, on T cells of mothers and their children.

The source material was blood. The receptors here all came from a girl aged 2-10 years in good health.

CDR3 in amino acids: CASSLALTRPYNEQFF. For the CDR3, the DNA is TGTGCCAGCAGTTTGGCCCTTACCCGTCCCTACAATGAGCAGTTCTTC. This chain uses TRBV28 with TRBJ2-1; the D is unclear. Germline V gives CDR1 MDHEN, CDR2 SYDVKM. The V end lost 3 bases, the J end lost 2 bases, and 14 bases lay between the germline ends. There are 16 residues in the CDR3.

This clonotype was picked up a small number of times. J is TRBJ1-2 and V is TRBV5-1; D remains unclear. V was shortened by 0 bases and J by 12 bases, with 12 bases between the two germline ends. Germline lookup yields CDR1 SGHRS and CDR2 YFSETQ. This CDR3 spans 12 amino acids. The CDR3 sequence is CASSLDGISNTF. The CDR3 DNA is TGCGCCAGCAGCTTGGACGGGATTAGTAACACCTTC.